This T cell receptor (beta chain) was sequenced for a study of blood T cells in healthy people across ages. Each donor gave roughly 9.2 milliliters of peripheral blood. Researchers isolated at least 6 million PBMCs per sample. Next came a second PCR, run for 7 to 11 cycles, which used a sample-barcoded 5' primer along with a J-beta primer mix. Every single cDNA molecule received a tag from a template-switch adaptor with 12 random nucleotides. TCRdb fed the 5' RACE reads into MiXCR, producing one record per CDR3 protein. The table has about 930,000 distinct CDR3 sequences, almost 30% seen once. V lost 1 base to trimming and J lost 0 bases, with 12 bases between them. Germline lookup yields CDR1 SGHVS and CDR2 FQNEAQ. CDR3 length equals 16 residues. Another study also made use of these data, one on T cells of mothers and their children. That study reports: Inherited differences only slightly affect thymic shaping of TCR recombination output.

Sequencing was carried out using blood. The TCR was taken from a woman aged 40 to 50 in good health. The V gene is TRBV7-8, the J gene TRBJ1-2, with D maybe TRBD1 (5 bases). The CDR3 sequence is CASSLEGTVANYGYTF. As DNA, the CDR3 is TGTGCCAGCAGCTTAGAGGGGACGGTAGCTAACTATGGCTACACCTTC.